A selection of T cell receptor beta chains follows, all from one sample in a study of technical replicates of blood from several donors. Sequenced by immunoSEQ multiplex PCR; TCRdb stores in-frame clones only, minus some. The sample contains around 67,000 clones, roughly 96% of which appear only once. The sample taken for sequencing was T cells isolated from PBMCs. These receptors came from a human donor in good health. The CDR3 runs from the conserved cysteine through the conserved F or W. D genes are given only for firm matches. Only part of the rows carry a size: once, few, many, or a class if the clone is expanded.

cdr3_length	clone_size	j_call	d_call	v_call	cdr3_nt	cdr3_aa
16	-	TRBJ2-1	TRBD2	TRBV6-5	TGTGCCAGCAGTTACTCGCGAGCGGGGGGCTACAATGAGCAGTTCTTC	CASSYSRAGGYNEQFF
12	-	TRBJ2-3	-	TRBV11-2	TGTGCCAGCAGCTTTCCCTTAGATACGCAGTATTTT	CASSFPLDTQYF
14	-	TRBJ1-2	-	TRBV2	TGTGCCAGCCACTTAGACAGTACTAACTATGGCTACACCTTC	CASHLDSTNYGYTF
18	-	TRBJ2-1	TRBD2	TRBV4-2	TGTGCCAGCAGCCAAGGTCACGGTCGGCTAGCGGGAATTAATGAGCAGTTCTTC	CASSQGHGRLAGINEQFF
11	once	TRBJ2-3	-	TRBV5-1	TGCGCCAGCACCTCCGGGGATACGCAGTATTTT	CASTSGDTQYF
16	-	TRBJ2-1	-	TRBV18	TGTGCCAGCTCACCGAGGACTATAAACTCCTACAATGAGCAGTTCTTC	CASSPRTINSYNEQFF
14	-	TRBJ1-1	-	TRBV6-4	TGTGCCAGCGGGGAGGGGACGGTGAACACTGAAGCTTTCTTT	CASGEGTVNTEAFF
17	-	TRBJ2-4	-	TRBV11-2	TGTGCCAGCAGCTTTACTGGGACTTTAAAAGCCAAAAACATTCAGTACTTC	CASSFTGTLKAKNIQYF
13	-	TRBJ1-1	-	TRBV27	TGTGCCAGCAGTTTAGGTAGTAACACTGAAGCTTTCTTT	CASSLGSNTEAFF
16	-	TRBJ2-1	TRBD2	TRBV27	TGTGCCAGCAGTCCACTTCCGGGACTATTATACAATGAGCAGTTCTTC	CASSPLPGLLYNEQFF
18	-	TRBJ2-3	TRBD1	TRBV23-1	TGCGCCAGCAGTCAATCGAGGGCGTGGTCAGGGGGCGGAGATACGCAGTATTTT	CASSQSRAWSGGGDTQYF
14	-	TRBJ1-2	TRBD1	TRBV19	TGTGCCAGTAGACGACAGGGTGCTAACTATGGCTACACCTTC	CASRRQGANYGYTF
12	-	TRBJ1-1	-	TRBV7-9	TGTGCCAGCAGCTTCGAACAAACTGAAGCTTTCTTT	CASSFEQTEAFF
19	-	TRBJ1-4	TRBD1	TRBV5-4	TGTGCCAGCAGGTTGCGAAGGGACAGGGAGGTTGCAACTAATGAAAAACTGTTTTTT	CASRLRRDREVATNEKLFF
13	-	TRBJ1-1	-	TRBV2	TGTGCCAGCAGGATAGACTTGAACACTGAAGCTTTCTTT	CASRIDLNTEAFF
14	-	TRBJ2-7	TRBD1	TRBV25-1	TGTGCCAGCAGTGGGACAGGGAGCTCCTACGAGCAGTACTTC	CASSGTGSSYEQYF
14	once	TRBJ2-5	-	TRBV4-1	TGCGCCAGCAGCCAAGCCCAGGGCGCGGAGACCCAGTACTTC	CASSQAQGAETQYF
12	-	TRBJ1-5	-	TRBV28	TGTGCAAGCAGGGCGGGCAATCAGCCCCAGCATTTT	CASRAGNQPQHF
14	-	TRBJ1-1	-	TRBV5-4	TGTGCCAGCAGCTCCGGGACATACAACACTGAAGCTTTCTTT	CASSSGTYNTEAFF
14	-	TRBJ1-1	TRBD1	TRBV6-1	TGTGCCAGCAAACGGGACAGCTTAAACACTGAAGCTTTCTTT	CASKRDSLNTEAFF
12	-	TRBJ2-7	TRBD1	TRBV12-5	TGTGCTAGTGGTTTGGACAGGGGCGAGCAGTACTTC	CASGLDRGEQYF
15	-	TRBJ2-7	-	TRBV27	TGTGCCAGCAGTTTAGAGGGCCCTTTCTCCTACGAGCAGTACTTC	CASSLEGPFSYEQYF
17	-	TRBJ2-6	-	TRBV25-1	TGTGCCAGCAGTGTAAACAGGTTTCACTCTGGGGCCAACGTCCTGACTTTC	CASSVNRFHSGANVLTF
16	-	TRBJ1-3	-	TRBV9	TGTGCCAGCAGCGATGGGGGGGGCGCAAGTGGAAACACCATATATTTT	CASSDGGGASGNTIYF